The T cell receptor (beta chain) described here comes from a study of T cell responses to AZD1222 COVID-19 vaccine (dated by TCRdb to 2020 to 2022). About the investigation overall: Because spike-specific TCR depth and breadth did not differ between the two schedules, AZD1222 recipients who got a second dose at roughly 4 weeks were pooled with those who got a second dose at roughly 12 weeks. A total of 230 to 250 trial participants underwent TCR sequencing, of whom approximately 210 received two doses of AZD1222 and approximately 25 received two doses of the MenACWY control vaccine. Trial participants were enrolled by age into subgroups of 18-55, 56-69 and 70-plus years, and roughly 160, 29 and 62 TCR-sequenced participants, respectively, were included in these subgroups. Study-wide findings and limitations: The whole spike protein was spanned by vaccine-associated CD4 TCRs, and dominant responses were seen in regions 160-218 and 743-854. Reportedly, almost half of the unique spike-specific TCRs recognized epitopes lying outside the regions that are mutated in the B.1.351 and B.1.1.7 variants. In the small 56-69-year group, the increase in depth fell short of significance, most likely because of low power. Spike-specific TCR breadth and depth rose significantly after two AZD1222 doses compared with day 0 and with MenACWY recipients. Participants were mostly white British and included more females than males, and it was suggested by the authors that clonal diversity may have been underestimated. Because no day 14 peak-response samples were available, repertoires were characterized only after the peak T cell response. Only five to seven AZD1222 recipients were SARS-CoV-2 seropositive at baseline, limiting conclusions about previously exposed vaccinees.

Interpreted using the paper, the time point label stands for: baseline before first vaccination. Vaccinee samples came from UK trials COV001 and COV002, including a single-blind randomized controlled phase 2/3 trial of AZD1222 (ChAdOx1 nCoV-19) in healthy adults. For TCRbeta chain sequencing, PBMC samples from trial participants were taken at day 0 and at day 28 after the second dose. Taken from the germline V gene (reference sequence), the CDR1 and CDR2 loops are MNHEY and SMNVEV. V gives up 3 bases and J gives up 9 bases, and the segment between their germline ends measures 14 bases. From cysteine to phenylalanine, the CDR3 is 13 amino acids long. The entry retains the CDR3 DNA only, 39 bases that are in frame from base 1. Of note for this clone: Which antigen it targets is not known. Base-call qualities are not available, and no considerably larger clone is one nucleotide away.

The CDR3 regions of human TCRbeta chains were analyzed by immunosequencing. In the paper's pipeline: Repertoire TCRs were checked for matches against a reference library of SARS-CoV-2-specific TCRs that had been generated using the MIRA antigen-specificity platform. Breadth meant the fraction of unique TCRs that were SARS-CoV-2-associated, whereas depth meant the fraction of total T cells that were SARS-CoV-2-associated. Using the MIRA data, every spike-specific TCR was mapped to the spike region that the TCR reacted to and assigned to either a CD4 or a CD8 class. Log10-transformed breadth and depth values were compared by one-way ANOVA with Sidak's multiple comparisons tests. Held by TCRdb, this immuneACCESS table contains in-frame sequences only and omits some clones. Under half of the omission traces to an unresolved V gene where checked; the cause of the rest is unknown. The V and J calls and clone size come from that table; D and trimming were worked out from the DNA. The sample has 65,000 to 70,000 clones on record, more than 70% of them singletons. The ten largest clones add up to less than 9% of the sample.

The chain is made from TRBV27 and TRBJ1-1; the D gene is not confidently resolved. The TCR was taken from an adult in good health. The sequences come from peripheral blood, collected on day 0 of AZD1222 vaccination. The nucleotides read TGTGCCAGCAGTTTTTCCGTGCAGAGCAAAGCTTTCTTT. The encoded protein is CASSFSVQSKAFF.